Given below is one TCR beta chain in context. Its antigen remains unidentified. Template switching, a step in the protocol, added a universal primer site, and cDNA carried unique molecular identifiers. One entry per CDR3 protein results from TCRdb running MiXCR on the 5' RACE reads. The sample includes around 530,000 distinct CDR3 sequences, nearly 15% of them seen just once. Donors were all healthy Caucasians. The sample is drawn from a study of identical twins. Whole-study findings and limits: Surplus twin overlap in beta out-of-frame sequences was less pronounced.

V lost 1 base to trimming and J lost 4 bases, with 10 bases between them. Germline loops: CDR1 SGHRS, CDR2 YFSETQ. The CDR3 has 14 residues. In addition, the sample was reused for a study of yellow fever vaccine responses in identical twins. From that second work: Twin vaccine T cell responses reportedly seemed partly convergent, partly personalized.

Input material: CD4+ T cells sorted from blood. The sequence was obtained from a woman between 18 and 30 years old in good health. This chain joins TRBV5-1 and TRBJ2-3; D is unclear. CDR3 nucleotides: TGCGCCAGCAGCTTGTTGATGCTCCCAGATACGCAGTATTTT. Its translation is CASSLLMLPDTQYF.